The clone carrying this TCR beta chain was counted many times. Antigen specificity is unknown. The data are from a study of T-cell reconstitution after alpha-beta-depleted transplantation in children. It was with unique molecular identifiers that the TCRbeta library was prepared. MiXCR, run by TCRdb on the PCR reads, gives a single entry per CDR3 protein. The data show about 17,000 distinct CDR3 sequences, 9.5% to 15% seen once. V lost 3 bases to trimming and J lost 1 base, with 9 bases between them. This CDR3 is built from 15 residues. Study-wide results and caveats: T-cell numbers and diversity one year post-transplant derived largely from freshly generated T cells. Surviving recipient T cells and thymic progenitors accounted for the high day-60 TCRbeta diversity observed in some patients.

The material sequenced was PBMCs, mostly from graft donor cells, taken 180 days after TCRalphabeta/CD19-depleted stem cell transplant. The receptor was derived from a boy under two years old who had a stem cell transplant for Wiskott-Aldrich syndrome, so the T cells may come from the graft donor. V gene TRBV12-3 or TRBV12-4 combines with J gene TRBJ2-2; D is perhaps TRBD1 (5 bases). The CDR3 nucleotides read TGTGCCAGCAGTTTCTCTGGACAGAACACCGGGGAGCTGTTTTTT. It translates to CASSFSGQNTGELFF.